The next 2 T cell receptor beta chains were all read from a single sample in a study of T cell responses to AZD1222 COVID-19 vaccine. Using immunoSEQ multiplex PCR, the repertoire was profiled, and TCRdb retains in-frame clones only, with some absent. The data hold roughly 140,000 clones, with about 93% observed a single time. Specimen: peripheral blood, collected on day 0 of AZD1222 vaccination. These TCRs come from an adult in good health.

The gene calls are TRBV7-2 and TRBJ2-2; tentatively, D is TRBD1 (5 bases). CDR1 SGHTA and CDR2 FQGNSA come from the germline V gene. This CDR3 has 14 amino acids. V lost 4 bases and J 6 bases, leaving 12 bases between the germline ends. CDR3 loop: CASSSRQHAGELFF. CDR3 coding DNA: TGTGCCAGCAGCTCGCGACAGCACGCCGGGGAGCTGTTTTTT.

The chain uses TRBV28 and TRBJ2-1, with 9 bases fitting TRBD1. The CDR3 is 14 amino acids. Germline CDR1 reads MDHEN; CDR2 reads SYDVKM. V was pared by 6 bases and J by 9 bases, with 9 bases of the junction left unmatched. In DNA form, the CDR3 reads TGTGCCAGCAGCGGACAGGGGATGTCTATTGAGCAGTTCTTC. Residues: CASSGQGMSIEQFF.